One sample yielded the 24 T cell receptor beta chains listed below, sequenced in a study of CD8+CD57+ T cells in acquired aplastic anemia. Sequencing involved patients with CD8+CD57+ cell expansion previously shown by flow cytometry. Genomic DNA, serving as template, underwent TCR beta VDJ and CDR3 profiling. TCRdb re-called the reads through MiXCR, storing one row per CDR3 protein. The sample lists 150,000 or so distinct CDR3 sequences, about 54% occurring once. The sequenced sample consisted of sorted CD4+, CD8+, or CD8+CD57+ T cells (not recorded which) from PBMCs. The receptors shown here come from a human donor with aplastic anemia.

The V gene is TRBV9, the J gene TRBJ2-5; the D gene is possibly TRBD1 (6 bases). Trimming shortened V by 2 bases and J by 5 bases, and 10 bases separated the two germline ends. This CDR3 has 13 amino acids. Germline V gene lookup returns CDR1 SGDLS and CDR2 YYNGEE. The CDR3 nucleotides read TGTGCCAGCAGCGTTGGGGGCAGCGAGACCCAGTACTTC. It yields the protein CASSVGGSETQYF. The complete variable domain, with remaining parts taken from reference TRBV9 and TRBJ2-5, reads DSGVTQTPKHLITATGQRVTLRCSPRSGDLSVYWYQQSLDQGLQFLIQYYNGEERAKGNILERFSAQQFPDLHSELNLSSLELGDSALYFCASSVGGSETQYFGPGTRLLVL.

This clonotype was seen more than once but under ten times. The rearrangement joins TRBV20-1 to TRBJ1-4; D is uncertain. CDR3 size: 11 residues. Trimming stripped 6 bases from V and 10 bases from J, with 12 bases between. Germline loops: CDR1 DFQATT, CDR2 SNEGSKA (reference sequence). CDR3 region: CSAQDALKLFF. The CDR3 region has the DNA TGCAGTGCCCAGGACGCGCTAAAACTGTTTTTT.

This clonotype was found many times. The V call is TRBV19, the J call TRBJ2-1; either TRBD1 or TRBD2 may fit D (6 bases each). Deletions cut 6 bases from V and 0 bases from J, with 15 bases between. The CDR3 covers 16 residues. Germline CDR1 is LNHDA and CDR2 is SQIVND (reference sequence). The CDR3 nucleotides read TGTGCCAGTAGCTCTCGGGGGACACCCTCCTACAATGAGCAGTTCTTC. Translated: CASSSRGTPSYNEQFF.

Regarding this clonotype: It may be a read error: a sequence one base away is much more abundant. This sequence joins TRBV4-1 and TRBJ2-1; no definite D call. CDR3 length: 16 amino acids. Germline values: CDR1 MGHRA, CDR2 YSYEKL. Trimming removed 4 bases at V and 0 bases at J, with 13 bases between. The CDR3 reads CASSLTPTISYNEQFF. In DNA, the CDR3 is TGCGCCAGCAGCCTAACCCCTACTATCTCCTACAATGAGCAGTTCTTC.

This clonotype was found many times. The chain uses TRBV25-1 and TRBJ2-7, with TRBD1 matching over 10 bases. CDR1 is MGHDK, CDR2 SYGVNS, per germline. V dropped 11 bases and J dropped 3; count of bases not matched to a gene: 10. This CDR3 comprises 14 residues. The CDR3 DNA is TGTGCCTCGACCCTGGGACAGGGGAACTACGAGCAGTACTTC. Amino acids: CASTLGQGNYEQYF.

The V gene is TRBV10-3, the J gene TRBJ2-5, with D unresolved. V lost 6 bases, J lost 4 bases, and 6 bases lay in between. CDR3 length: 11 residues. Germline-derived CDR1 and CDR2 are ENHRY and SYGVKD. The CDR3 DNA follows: TGTGCCATCAGGGTGGGAGAGACCCAGTACTTC. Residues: CAIRVGETQYF.

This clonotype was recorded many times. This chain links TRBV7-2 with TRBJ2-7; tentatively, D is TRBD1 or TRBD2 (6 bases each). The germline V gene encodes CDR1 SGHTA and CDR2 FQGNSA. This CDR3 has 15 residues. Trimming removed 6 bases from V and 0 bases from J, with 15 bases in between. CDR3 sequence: CASREQGAGSYEQYF. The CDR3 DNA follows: TGTGCCAGCAGGGAACAGGGAGCGGGCTCCTACGAGCAGTACTTC.

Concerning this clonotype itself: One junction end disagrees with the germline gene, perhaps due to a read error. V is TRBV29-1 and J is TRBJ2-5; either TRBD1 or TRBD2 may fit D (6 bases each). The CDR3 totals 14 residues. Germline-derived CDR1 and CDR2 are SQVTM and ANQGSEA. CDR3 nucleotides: TGCAGCGTTCCTCGGTGGGGGGCCGGGGAGACCCAGCACTTC. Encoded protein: CSVPRWGAGETQHF.

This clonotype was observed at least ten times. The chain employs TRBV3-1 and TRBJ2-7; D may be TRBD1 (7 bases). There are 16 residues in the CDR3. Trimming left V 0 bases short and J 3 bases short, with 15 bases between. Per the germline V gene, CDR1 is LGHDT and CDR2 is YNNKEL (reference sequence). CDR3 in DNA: TGTGCCAGCAGCCAAGATCAGGCAGGGGGGTTCTACGAGCAGTACTTC. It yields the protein CASSQDQAGGFYEQYF.

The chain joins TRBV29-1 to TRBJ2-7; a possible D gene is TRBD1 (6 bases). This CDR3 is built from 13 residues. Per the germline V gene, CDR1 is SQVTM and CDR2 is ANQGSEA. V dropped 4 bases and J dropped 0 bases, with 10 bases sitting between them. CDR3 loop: CSVVTGSSYEQYF. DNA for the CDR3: TGCAGCGTTGTAACAGGGAGCTCCTACGAGCAGTACTTC.

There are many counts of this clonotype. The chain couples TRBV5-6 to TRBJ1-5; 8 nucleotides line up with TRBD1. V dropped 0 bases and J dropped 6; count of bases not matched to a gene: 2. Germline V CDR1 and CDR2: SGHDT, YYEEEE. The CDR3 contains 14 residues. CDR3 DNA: TGTGCCAGCAGCTTGGGACAGGGGTCTCAGCCCCAGCATTTT. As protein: CASSLGQGSQPQHF.

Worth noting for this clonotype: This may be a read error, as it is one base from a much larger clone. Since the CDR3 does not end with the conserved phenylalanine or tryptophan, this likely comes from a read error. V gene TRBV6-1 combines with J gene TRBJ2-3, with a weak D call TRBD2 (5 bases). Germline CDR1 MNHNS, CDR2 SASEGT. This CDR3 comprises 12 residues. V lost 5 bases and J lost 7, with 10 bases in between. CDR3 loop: CASSQEGYTQYS. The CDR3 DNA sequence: TGTGCCAGCAGTCAAGAGGGTTATACGCAGTATTCT.

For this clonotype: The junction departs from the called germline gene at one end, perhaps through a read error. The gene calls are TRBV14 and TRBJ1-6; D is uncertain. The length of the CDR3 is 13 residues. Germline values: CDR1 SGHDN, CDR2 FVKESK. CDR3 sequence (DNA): TGTGCCAGCAGCTACACGATTAATTCACCCCCCCACTTT. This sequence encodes CASSYTINSPPHF.

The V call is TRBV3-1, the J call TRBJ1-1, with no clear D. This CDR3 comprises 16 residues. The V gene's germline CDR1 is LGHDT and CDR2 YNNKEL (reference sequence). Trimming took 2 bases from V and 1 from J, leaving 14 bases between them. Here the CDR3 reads CASSQLYTWPNTEAFF. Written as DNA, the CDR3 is TGTGCCAGCAGCCAACTTTATACATGGCCGAACACTGAAGCTTTCTTT.

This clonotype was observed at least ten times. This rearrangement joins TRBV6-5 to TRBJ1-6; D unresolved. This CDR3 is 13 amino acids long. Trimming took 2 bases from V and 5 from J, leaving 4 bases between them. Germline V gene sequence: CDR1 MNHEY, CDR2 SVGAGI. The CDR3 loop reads CASSYMDNSPLHF. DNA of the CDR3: TGTGCCAGCAGTTACATGGATAATTCACCCCTCCACTTT.

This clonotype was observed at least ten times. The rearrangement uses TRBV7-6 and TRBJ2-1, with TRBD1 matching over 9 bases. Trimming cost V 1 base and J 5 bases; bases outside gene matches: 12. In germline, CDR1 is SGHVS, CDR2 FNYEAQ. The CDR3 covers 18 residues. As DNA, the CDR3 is TGTGCCAGCAGCTTAGTTATCCCCGGGACAGGGATTCACAATGAGCAGTTCTTC. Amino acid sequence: CASSLVIPGTGIHNEQFF.

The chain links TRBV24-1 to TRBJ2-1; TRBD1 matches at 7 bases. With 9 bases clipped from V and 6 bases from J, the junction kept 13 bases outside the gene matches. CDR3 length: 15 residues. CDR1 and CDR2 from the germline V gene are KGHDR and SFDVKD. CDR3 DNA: TGTGCCACCGGTGCCTCGACAGGGTGGGTCAATGAGCAGTTCTTC. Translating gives CATGASTGWVNEQFF.

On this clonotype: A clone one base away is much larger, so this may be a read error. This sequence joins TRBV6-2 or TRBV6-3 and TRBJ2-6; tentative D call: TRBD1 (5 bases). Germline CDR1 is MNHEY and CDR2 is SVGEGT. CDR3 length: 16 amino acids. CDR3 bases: TGTGCCAGCAGTTACTCCCCCTACCCTGGGGCCAACGCCCTGACTTTC. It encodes CASSYSPYPGANALTF.

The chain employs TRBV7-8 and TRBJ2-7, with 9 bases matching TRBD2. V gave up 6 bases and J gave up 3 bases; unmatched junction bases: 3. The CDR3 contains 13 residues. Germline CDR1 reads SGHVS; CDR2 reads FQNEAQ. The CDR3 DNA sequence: TGTGCCAGCAGGCTAGCGGGGAACTACGAGCAGTACTTC. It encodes CASRLAGNYEQYF.

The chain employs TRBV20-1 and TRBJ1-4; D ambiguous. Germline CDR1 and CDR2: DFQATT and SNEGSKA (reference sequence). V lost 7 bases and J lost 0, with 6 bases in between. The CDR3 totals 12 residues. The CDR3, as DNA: TGCAGTGGGGCTGCAACTAATGAAAAACTGTTTTTT. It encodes CSGAATNEKLFF.

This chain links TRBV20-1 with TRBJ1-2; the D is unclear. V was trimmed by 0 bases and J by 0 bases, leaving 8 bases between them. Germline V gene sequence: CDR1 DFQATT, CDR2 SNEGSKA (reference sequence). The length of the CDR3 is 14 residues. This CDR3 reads CSARDELTNYGYTF. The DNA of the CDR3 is TGCAGTGCTAGAGATGAGCTCACTAACTATGGCTACACCTTC.

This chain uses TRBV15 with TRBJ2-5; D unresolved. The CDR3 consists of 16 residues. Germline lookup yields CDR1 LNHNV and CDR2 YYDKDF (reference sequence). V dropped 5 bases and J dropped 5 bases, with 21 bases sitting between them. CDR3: CATSVDRWGTKETQYF. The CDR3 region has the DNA TGTGCCACCAGCGTCGATAGATGGGGTACAAAGGAGACCCAGTACTTC. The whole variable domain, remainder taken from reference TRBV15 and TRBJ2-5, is DAMVIQNPRYQVTQFGKPVTLSCSQTLNHNVMYWYQQKSSQAPKLLFHYYDKDFNNEADTPDNFQSRRPNTSFCFLDIRSPGLGDTAMYLCATSVDRWGTKETQYFGPGTRLLVL.

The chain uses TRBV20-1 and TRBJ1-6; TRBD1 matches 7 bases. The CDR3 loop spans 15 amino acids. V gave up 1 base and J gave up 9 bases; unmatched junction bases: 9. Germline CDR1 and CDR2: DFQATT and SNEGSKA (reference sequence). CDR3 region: CSARVPRQGSSPLHF. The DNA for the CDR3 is TGCAGTGCTAGAGTGCCCCGACAGGGAAGTTCACCCCTCCACTTT.

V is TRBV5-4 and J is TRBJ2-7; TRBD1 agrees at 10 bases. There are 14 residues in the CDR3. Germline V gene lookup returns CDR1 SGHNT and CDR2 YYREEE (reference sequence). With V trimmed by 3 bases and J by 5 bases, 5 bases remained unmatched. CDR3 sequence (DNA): TGTGCCAGCAGCTCGTGGGGGACAGGGGACGAGCAGTACTTC. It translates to CASSSWGTGDEQYF.